This entry lists 22 T cell receptor beta chains sequenced from one sample in a study of blood T cells in healthy people across ages. Primed by a sample-barcoded 5' primer and a J-beta primer mix, a second PCR proceeded for roughly 7 to 11 cycles. TCRdb reanalysed the 5' RACE reads using MiXCR and keeps one entry per CDR3 protein. Of about 580,000 distinct CDR3 sequences in the sample, 47% were seen once. The sample was blood. The receptor set was obtained from a man older than 75 in good health.

This chain links TRBV7-9 with TRBJ2-7; a weak D match, TRBD1 (5 bases). Trimming cost V 5 bases and J 9 bases, with 11 bases left between them. The CDR3 spans 11 residues. The germline V gene encodes CDR1 SEHNR and CDR2 FQNEAQ (reference sequence). CDR3 region: CASSGDRTQYF. In DNA, the CDR3 is TGTGCCAGCAGCGGTGACAGAACGCAGTACTTC.

This sequence joins TRBV20-1 and TRBJ1-6; 8 positions agree with TRBD1. Per the germline V gene, CDR1 is DFQATT and CDR2 is SNEGSKA (reference sequence). Trimming removed 3 bases from V and 10 bases from J; junction bases left unmatched: 14. The CDR3 is made up of 16 amino acids. CDR3 loop: CSASEPTGAFGSPLHF. CDR3 nucleotides: TGCAGTGCTAGTGAGCCGACAGGGGCGTTCGGATCACCCCTCCACTTT.

The V and J genes are TRBV28 and TRBJ2-3; D possibly corresponds to TRBD2 (5 bases). The CDR3 consists of 12 residues. The germline V gene has CDR1 MDHEN and CDR2 SYDVKM. Trimming took 6 bases from V and 10 from J, leaving 14 bases between them. The CDR3 region is CASSLLRGAQYF. CDR3 bases: TGTGCCAGCAGCCTTCTCCGGGGTGCGCAGTATTTT. The full variable domain, its missing parts supplied by reference TRBV28 and TRBJ2-3, is DVKVTQSSRYLVKRTGEKVFLECVQDMDHENMFWYRQDPGLGLRLIYFSYDVKMKEKGDIPEGYSVSREKKERFSLILESASTNQTSMYLCASSLLRGAQYFGPGTRLTVL.

The J gene is TRBJ2-3, the V gene TRBV18; D is possibly TRBD2 (6 bases). Per germline, CDR1 KGHSH and CDR2 LQKENI. The CDR3 runs 16 residues. V gave up 2 bases and J gave up 5 bases, with 17 bases separating them. The CDR3 DNA reads TGTGCCAGCTCACCAATTGCGGGGACCCGGAAAGATACGCAGTATTTT. Its protein product is CASSPIAGTRKDTQYF. Combining the CDR3 with reference TRBV18 and TRBJ2-3 gives the whole variable domain NAGVMQNPRHLVRRRGQEARLRCSPMKGHSHVYWYRQLPEEGLKFMVYLQKENIIDESGMPKERFSAEFPKEGPSILRIQQVVRGDSAAYFCASSPIAGTRKDTQYFGPGTRLTVL.

V is TRBV28 and J is TRBJ2-6; no firm D call. The germline V gene has CDR1 MDHEN and CDR2 SYDVKM. The V end was cut by 4 bases, the J end by 1 base, with 8 bases between. The CDR3 runs to 15 residues. CDR3 nucleotide sequence: TGTGCCAGCAGTTCAATGTTGTCTGGGGCCAACGTCCTGACTTTC. Translation: CASSSMLSGANVLTF. Looking up the rest from reference TRBV28 and TRBJ2-6 gives the full variable domain: DVKVTQSSRYLVKRTGEKVFLECVQDMDHENMFWYRQDPGLGLRLIYFSYDVKMKEKGDIPEGYSVSREKKERFSLILESASTNQTSMYLCASSSMLSGANVLTFGAGSRLTVL.

V and J are TRBV20-1 and TRBJ2-3, with 8 bases fitting TRBD1. Germline V gives CDR1 DFQATT, CDR2 SNEGSKA (reference sequence). This CDR3 comprises 14 residues. V lost 3 bases, J lost 4 bases, and 6 bases stayed unmatched. The CDR3 reads CSASGQGLSDTQYF. The DNA for the CDR3 is TGCAGTGCTAGCGGACAGGGATTGTCAGATACGCAGTATTTT.

This clonotype was counted many times. The CDR3 sequence: CASSLGSTPLHF. The CDR3 DNA reads as TGTGCCAGCAGCTTGGGGAGTACCCCCCTCCACTTT. The chain employs TRBV7-9 and TRBJ1-6; D unclear. Germline V gives CDR1 SEHNR, CDR2 FQNEAQ (reference sequence). Trimming removed 3 bases from V and 13 bases from J, with 10 bases in between. The CDR3 length is 12 residues.

This clonotype was detected a few times. This CDR3 reads CASSLRDGNIQYF. The CDR3 DNA sequence: TGTGCCAGCAGCCTCCGGGACGGGAACATTCAGTACTTC. The chain recombines TRBV28 with TRBJ2-4; D is possibly TRBD1 or TRBD2 (5 bases each). V was shortened by 6 bases and J by 7 bases, with 13 bases between the two germline ends. This CDR3 comprises 13 residues. Germline V gene data show CDR1 as MDHEN and CDR2 as SYDVKM. Drawing the rest from reference TRBV28 and TRBJ2-4, the complete variable domain is DVKVTQSSRYLVKRTGEKVFLECVQDMDHENMFWYRQDPGLGLRLIYFSYDVKMKEKGDIPEGYSVSREKKERFSLILESASTNQTSMYLCASSLRDGNIQYFGAGTRLSVL.

This chain links TRBV24-1 with TRBJ2-1, with a tentative D call TRBD2 (6 bases). The V and J ends lost 4 bases and 13 bases respectively, with 16 bases between them. This CDR3 is built from 13 residues. The germline V gene encodes CDR1 KGHDR and CDR2 SFDVKD. The CDR3 sequence: CATSEQGGETQFF. For the CDR3, the DNA is TGTGCCACCAGTGAGCAGGGAGGAGAGACCCAGTTCTTC.

The chain uses TRBV10-3 and TRBJ2-7, with a tentative D call TRBD2 (5 bases). Germline V gene sequence: CDR1 ENHRY, CDR2 SYGVKD. The V end lost 2 bases, the J end lost 1 base, and 9 bases lay between the germline ends. CDR3 length equals 14 residues. The CDR3 here is CAISEIPGSYEQYF. DNA for the CDR3: TGTGCCATCAGTGAGATTCCGGGATCCTACGAGCAGTACTTC.

This clonotype was seen only once. The chain is built from TRBV6-6 and TRBJ2-1; 8 bases match TRBD2. There are 16 residues in the CDR3. The J segment lost 7 bases and the V segment lost 5 bases, leaving 13 bases of the junction unmatched. Germline V lookup: CDR1 MNHNY, CDR2 SVGAGI (reference sequence). The CDR3 sequence: CASSPRGITGGNEQFF. CDR3 in DNA: TGTGCCAGCAGTCCCCGGGGGATAACGGGAGGGAATGAGCAGTTCTTC.

J is TRBJ2-3 and V is TRBV12-3 or TRBV12-4; 11 nucleotides agree with TRBD2. CDR3 length: 15 residues. V was clipped by 4 bases and J by 5 bases; unmatched bases: 5. CDR3: CASSSLAGGVDTQYF. The DNA of the CDR3 is TGTGCCAGCAGTTCGCTAGCGGGAGGTGTAGATACGCAGTATTTT.

On this clonotype: A read error may explain this, as a much larger clone is one base away. J is TRBJ2-5 and V is TRBV6-5; D might be TRBD1 (6 bases). Germline lookup yields CDR1 MNHEY and CDR2 SVGAGI. Trimming pared 0 bases from V and 11 bases from J, leaving 16 bases between. This CDR3 comprises 14 residues. The CDR3 region is CASSYSQGWNEQYF. The CDR3 region has the DNA TGTGCCAGCAGTTACTCACAGGGATGGAATGAGCAGTACTTC.

This clonotype showed up many times. The chain joins TRBV28 to TRBJ2-1, with a weak D call TRBD2 (6 bases). From germline, CDR1 is MDHEN and CDR2 SYDVKM. Trimming removed 7 bases from V and 4 bases from J, with 11 bases in between. The CDR3 is made up of 13 amino acids. CDR3 nucleotide sequence: TGTGCCAGCACCCGGGACTCTTACAATGAGCAGTTCTTC. It is translated as CASTRDSYNEQFF.

V usage is TRBV7-2 and J usage is TRBJ1-6; D gene ambiguous. Between the trimmed V and J ends, which lost 1 base and 0 bases, there was a span of 16 bases. Looked up from germline, CDR1 is SGHTA and CDR2 is FQGNSA. CDR3 length: 19 residues. The CDR3 nucleotides are TGTGCCAGCAGCTTAGAATTTTCGCCCGATAACTCCTATAATTCACCCCTCCACTTT. Its protein is CASSLEFSPDNSYNSPLHF. Together with reference TRBV7-2 and TRBJ1-6, the CDR3 gives the full variable domain: GAGVSQSPSNKVTEKGKDVELRCDPISGHTALYWYRQSLGQGLEFLIYFQGNSAPDKSGLPSDRFSAERTGGSVSTLTIQRTQQEDSAVYLCASSLEFSPDNSYNSPLHFGNGTRLTVT.

This clonotype was observed a handful of times. This chain joins TRBV5-1 and TRBJ1-1; TRBD1 matches at 8 bases. CDR3 length: 16 amino acids. V shed 4 bases and J 2 bases; nucleotides not matched to a gene: 10. Germline assignment: CDR1 SGHRS and CDR2 YFSETQ. The CDR3 loop reads CASSPRAGGRNTEAFF. CDR3 nucleotides: TGCGCCAGCAGCCCCAGGGCAGGGGGCCGCAACACTGAAGCTTTCTTT.

The rearrangement uses TRBV12-3 or TRBV12-4 and TRBJ2-1; 8 nucleotides match TRBD2. The CDR3 is 16 residues long. J gave up 8 bases and V 1 base, and 10 bases lay outside the gene matches. Here the CDR3 reads CASSLGPPGTSDEQFF. In nucleotides, the CDR3 is TGTGCCAGCAGTTTAGGCCCCCCCGGGACTAGTGATGAGCAGTTCTTC.

The rearrangement joins TRBV7-9 to TRBJ2-3; TRBD2 is a possible D gene (7 bases). The V end was cut by 8 bases, the J end by 0 bases, with 24 bases between. This CDR3 is built from 18 residues. CDR1 is SEHNR and CDR2 is FQNEAQ in the germline V gene (reference sequence). As DNA, the CDR3 is TGTGCCAGCTTTCAGTGGGGGGGCGTAGCACAGAGCACAGATACGCAGTATTTT. It translates to CASFQWGGVAQSTDTQYF.

The CDR3 region has the DNA TGTGCCAGCAGTGCGGGACAGGAGGCCAATGAGCAGTACTTC. Protein sequence: CASSAGQEANEQYF. The genes are TRBV28 and TRBJ2-7, with 8 bases that match TRBD1. In germline, CDR1 is MDHEN, CDR2 SYDVKM. The V and J ends lost 5 bases and 7 bases, in that order; junction bases with no gene match: 10. CDR3 size: 14 residues.

This clonotype came up a few times. This chain links TRBV6-2 or TRBV6-3 with TRBJ1-2; the match to TRBD1 covers 9 bases. The germline V gene has CDR1 MNHEY and CDR2 SVGEGT. V shed 10 bases, J shed 5 bases, and the junction held 5 bases outside the gene matches. This CDR3 contains 12 residues. The CDR3 nucleotides are TGTGCCACCGCCGGGACAGGGTATGGCTACACCTTC. Amino acids: CATAGTGYGYTF.

This rearrangement joins TRBV3-1 to TRBJ2-3, with D uncertain. The ends were cut back, 4 bases at V and 5 bases at J, with 10 bases in the middle. CDR1 LGHDT and CDR2 YNNKEL come from the germline V gene (reference sequence). The CDR3 length is 13 residues. The CDR3 loop is CASSPRYGDTQYF. CDR3 coding DNA: TGTGCCAGCAGCCCGCGATATGGAGATACGCAGTATTTT.

CDR3 sequence: CASSYRVSYEQYF. CDR3 coding DNA: TGTGCCAGCAGCTACAGGGTGTCCTACGAGCAGTACTTC. The V gene is TRBV12-3 or TRBV12-4, the J gene TRBJ2-7, with D maybe TRBD1 (6 bases). There are 13 residues in the CDR3. Trimming pared 6 bases from V and 1 base from J, leaving 10 bases between.